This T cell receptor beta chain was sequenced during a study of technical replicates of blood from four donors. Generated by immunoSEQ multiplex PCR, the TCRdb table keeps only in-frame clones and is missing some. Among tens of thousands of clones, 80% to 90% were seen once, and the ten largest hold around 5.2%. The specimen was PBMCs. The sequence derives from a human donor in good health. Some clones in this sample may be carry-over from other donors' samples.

This CDR3 is CASSFGETQYF. CDR3 DNA: TGTGCCAGCAGCTTCGGTGAGACCCAGTACTTC. V and J are TRBV11-3 and TRBJ2-5; the D is unclear. The CDR3 loop spans 11 amino acids. V lost 3 bases to trimming and J lost 5 bases, with 4 bases between them. Germline V lookup: CDR1 SGHNT, CDR2 YENEEA. Drawing the rest from reference TRBV11-3 and TRBJ2-5, the complete variable domain is EAGVVQSPRYKIIEKKQPVAFWCNPISGHNTLYWYLQNLGQGPELLIRYENEEAVDDSQLPKDRFSAERLKGVDSTLKIQPAELGDSAVYLCASSFGETQYFGPGTRLLVL.